This TCR beta chain was identified during a study of shared clonotypes between healthy human individuals. Sequencing used immunoSEQ multiplex PCR; TCRdb keeps in-frame clones, though not all of them. Among about a million clones listed, approximately 80% were seen once. The split of CD4+ cells yielded CD45RA+ naive and CD45RA-negative memory subsets. The CDR3 consists of 16 residues. V lost 2 bases and J lost 0, with 14 bases in between. Per germline, CDR1 LGHNA and CDR2 YNFKEQ. This clonotype was sampled from a young man in good health. Some clones in this sample may be carry-over from other donors' samples. The sample was memory CD4+ T cells from PBMCs. Subset: CD45RA-negative fraction. J is TRBJ2-7 and V is TRBV4-2; D not resolved. CDR3 region: CASSQNVGANSYEQYF. The CDR3, as DNA: TGTGCCAGCAGCCAAAATGTGGGCGCAAACTCCTACGAGCAGTACTTC.